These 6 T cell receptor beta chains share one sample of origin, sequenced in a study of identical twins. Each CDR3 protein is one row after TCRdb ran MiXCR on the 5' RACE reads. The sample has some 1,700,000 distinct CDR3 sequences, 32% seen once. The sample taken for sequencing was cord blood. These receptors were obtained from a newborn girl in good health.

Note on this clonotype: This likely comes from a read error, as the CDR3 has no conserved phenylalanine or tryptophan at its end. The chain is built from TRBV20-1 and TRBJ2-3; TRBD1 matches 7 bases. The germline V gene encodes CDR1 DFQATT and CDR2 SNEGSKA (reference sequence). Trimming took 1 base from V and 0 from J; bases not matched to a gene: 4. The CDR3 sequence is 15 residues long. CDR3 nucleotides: TGCAGTGCTAGAGTCGGGACAGCTAGCACAGATACGCAGTATTAT. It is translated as CSARVGTASTDTQYY.

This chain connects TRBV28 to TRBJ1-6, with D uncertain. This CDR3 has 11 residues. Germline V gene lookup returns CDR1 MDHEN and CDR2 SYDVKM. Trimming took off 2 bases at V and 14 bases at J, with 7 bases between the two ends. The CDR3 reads CASSLGVALHF. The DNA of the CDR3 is TGTGCCAGCAGTTTAGGAGTAGCCCTCCACTTT.

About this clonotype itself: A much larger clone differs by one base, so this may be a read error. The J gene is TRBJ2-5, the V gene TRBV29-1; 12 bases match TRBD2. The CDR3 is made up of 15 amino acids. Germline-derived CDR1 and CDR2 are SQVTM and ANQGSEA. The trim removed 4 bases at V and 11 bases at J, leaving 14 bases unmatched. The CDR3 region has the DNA TGCAGCGTTGCGAAGCTAGCGGGGGGGCTTTATGAGCAGTACTTC. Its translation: CSVAKLAGGLYEQYF.

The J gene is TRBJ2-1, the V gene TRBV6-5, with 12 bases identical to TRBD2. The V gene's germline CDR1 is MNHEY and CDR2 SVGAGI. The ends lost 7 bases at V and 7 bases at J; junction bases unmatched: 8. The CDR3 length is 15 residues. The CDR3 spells CASIASGRALNEQFF. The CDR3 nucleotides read TGTGCCAGCATTGCTAGCGGGAGGGCCCTGAATGAGCAGTTCTTC.

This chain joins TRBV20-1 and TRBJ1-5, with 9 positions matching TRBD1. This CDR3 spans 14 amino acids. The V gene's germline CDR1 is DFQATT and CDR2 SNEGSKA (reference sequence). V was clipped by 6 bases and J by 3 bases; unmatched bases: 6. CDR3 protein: CSAWDRATNQPQHF. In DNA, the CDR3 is TGCAGTGCGTGGGACAGGGCGACCAATCAGCCCCAGCATTTT.

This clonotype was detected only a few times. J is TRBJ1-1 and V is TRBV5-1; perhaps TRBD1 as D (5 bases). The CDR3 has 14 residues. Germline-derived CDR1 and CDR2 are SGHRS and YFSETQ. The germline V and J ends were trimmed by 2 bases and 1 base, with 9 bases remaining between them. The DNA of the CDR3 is TGCGCCAGCAGCTTCTCGGGGGAGAACACTGAAGCTTTCTTT. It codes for CASSFSGENTEAFF. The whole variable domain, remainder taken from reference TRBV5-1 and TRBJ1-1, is KAGVTQTPRYLIKTRGQQVTLSCSPISGHRSVSWYQQTPGQGLQFLFEYFSETQRNKGNFPGRFSGRQFSNSRSEMNVSTLELGDSALYLCASSFSGENTEAFFGQGTRLTVV.